Here is one T cell receptor (beta chain) with its context. Naivety among CD8 cells was defined by CD45RO negativity and positive CCR7 selection, thereby excluding terminally differentiated effector memory CD45RA+ cells. In germline, CDR1 is MNHNY, CDR2 SVGAGI (reference sequence). Trimming took off 3 bases at V and 5 bases at J, with 11 bases between the two ends. The CDR3 spans 13 residues. Libraries were prepared by immunoSEQ multiplex PCR; TCRdb keeps only in-frame clonotypes and omits some of them. Altogether about 2.1 million clones are present, about 93% being singletons, with the ten largest covering about 1.6%. The data derive from a study of shared clonotypes between healthy human individuals.

The source is a man in his late teens or twenties in good health. Some clones in this sample may be carry-over from other donors' samples. What was sequenced was naive CD8+ T cells from PBMCs. V gene TRBV6-6 combines with J gene TRBJ2-7; D ambiguous. The CDR3 region is CASSYSMRNEQYF. The CDR3 DNA follows: TGTGCCAGCAGTTATTCAATGAGGAACGAGCAGTACTTC.